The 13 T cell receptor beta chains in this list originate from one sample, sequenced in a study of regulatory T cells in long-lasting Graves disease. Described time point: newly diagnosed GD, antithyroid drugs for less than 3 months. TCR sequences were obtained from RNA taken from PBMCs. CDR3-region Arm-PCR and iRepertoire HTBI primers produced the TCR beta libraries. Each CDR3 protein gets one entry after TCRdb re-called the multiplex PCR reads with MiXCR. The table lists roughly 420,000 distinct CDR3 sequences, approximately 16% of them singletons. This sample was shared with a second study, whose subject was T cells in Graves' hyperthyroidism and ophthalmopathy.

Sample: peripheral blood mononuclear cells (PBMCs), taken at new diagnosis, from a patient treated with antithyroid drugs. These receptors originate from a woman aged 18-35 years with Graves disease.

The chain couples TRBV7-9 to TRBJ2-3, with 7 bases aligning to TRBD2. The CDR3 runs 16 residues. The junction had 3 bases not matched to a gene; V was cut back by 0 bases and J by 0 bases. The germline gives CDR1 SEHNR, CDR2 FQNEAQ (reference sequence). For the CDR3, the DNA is TGTGCCAGCAGCTTAGCTAGCGGGTATAGCACAGATACGCAGTATTTT. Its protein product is CASSLASGYSTDTQYF.

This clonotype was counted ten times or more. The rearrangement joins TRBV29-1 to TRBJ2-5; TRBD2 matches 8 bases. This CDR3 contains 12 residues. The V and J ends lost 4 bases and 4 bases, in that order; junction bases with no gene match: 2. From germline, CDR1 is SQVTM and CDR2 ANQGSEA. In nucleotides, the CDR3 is TGCAGCGTTGCCCTAGCGGGAGAGACCCAGTACTTC. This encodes CSVALAGETQYF.

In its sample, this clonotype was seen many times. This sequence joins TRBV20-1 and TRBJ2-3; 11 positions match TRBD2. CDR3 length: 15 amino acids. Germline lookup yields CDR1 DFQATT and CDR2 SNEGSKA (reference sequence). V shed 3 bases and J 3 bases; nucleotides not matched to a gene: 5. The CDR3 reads CSASQLAGGTDTQYF. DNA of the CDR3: TGCAGTGCTAGTCAATTAGCGGGAGGGACAGATACGCAGTATTTT.

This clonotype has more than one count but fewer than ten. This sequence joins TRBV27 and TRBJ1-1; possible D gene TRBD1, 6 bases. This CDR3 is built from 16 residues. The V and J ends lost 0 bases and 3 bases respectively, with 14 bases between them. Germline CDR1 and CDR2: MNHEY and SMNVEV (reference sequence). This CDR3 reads CASSLSGDRRYTEAFF. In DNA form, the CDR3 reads TGTGCCAGCAGTTTATCAGGTGACAGGAGGTACACTGAAGCTTTCTTT.

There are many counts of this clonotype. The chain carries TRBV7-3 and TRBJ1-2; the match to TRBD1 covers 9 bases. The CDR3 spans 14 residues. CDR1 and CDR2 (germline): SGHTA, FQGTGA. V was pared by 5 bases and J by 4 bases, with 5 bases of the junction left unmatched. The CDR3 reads CASSPQGQGYGYTF. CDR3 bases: TGTGCCAGCAGCCCACAGGGACAGGGCTATGGCTACACCTTC. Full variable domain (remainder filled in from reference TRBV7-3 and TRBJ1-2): GAGVSQTPSNKVTEKGKYVELRCDPISGHTALYWYRQSLGQGPEFLIYFQGTGAADDSGLPNDRFFAVRPEGSVSTLKIQRTERGDSAVYLCASSPQGQGYGYTFGSGTRLTVV.

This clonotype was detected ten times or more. CDR3 loop: CASSLVQAGYGYTF. The CDR3 DNA reads TGTGCCAGCAGCTTGGTGCAGGCTGGCTATGGCTACACCTTC. The genes are TRBV5-6 and TRBJ1-2, with D uncertain. CDR1 and CDR2 (germline): SGHDT, YYEEEE. The V gene lost 0 bases and the J gene lost 4 bases, with 10 bases spanning the gap. The CDR3 totals 14 residues.

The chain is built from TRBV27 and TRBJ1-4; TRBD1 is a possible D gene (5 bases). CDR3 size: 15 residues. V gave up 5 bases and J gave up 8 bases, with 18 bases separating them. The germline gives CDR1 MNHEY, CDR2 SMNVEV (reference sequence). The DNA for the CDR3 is TGTGCCAGCAGTCCCCGGGGCCGGGAGGGGGAAAAACTGTTTTTT. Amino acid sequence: CASSPRGREGEKLFF.

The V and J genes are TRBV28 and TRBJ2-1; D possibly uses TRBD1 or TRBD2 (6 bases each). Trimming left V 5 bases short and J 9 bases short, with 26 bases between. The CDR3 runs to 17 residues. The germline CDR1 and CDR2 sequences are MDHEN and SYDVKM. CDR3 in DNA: TGTGCCAGCAGTGTAGGCTGGGGGCTAGCGTCGAGGGGTGAGCAGTTCTTC. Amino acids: CASSVGWGLASRGEQFF.

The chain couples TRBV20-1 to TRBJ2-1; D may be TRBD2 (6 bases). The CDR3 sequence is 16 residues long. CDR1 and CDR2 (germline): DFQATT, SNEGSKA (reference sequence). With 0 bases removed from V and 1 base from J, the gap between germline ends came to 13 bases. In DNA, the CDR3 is TGCAGTGCTAGAGATATGGGAGGTACATCCTACAATGAGCAGTTCTTC. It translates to CSARDMGGTSYNEQFF.

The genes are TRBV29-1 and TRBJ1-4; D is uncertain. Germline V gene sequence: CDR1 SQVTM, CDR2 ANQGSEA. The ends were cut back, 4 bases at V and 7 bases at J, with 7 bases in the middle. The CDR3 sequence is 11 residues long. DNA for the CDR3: TGCAGCGTTGTTCTTGGTGAAAAACTGTTTTTT. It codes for CSVVLGEKLFF.

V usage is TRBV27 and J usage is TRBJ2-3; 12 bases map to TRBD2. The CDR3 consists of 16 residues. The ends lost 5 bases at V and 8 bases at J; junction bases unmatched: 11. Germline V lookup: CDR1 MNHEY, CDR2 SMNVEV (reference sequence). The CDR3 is CASSETPSGRAGTQYF. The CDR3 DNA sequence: TGTGCCAGCAGTGAGACACCTAGCGGGAGGGCCGGTACGCAGTATTTT.

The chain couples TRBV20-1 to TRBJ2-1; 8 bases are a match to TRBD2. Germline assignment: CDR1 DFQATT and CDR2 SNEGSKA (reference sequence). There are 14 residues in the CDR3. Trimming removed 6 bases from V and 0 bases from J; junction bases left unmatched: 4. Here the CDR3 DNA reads TGCAGTGCCCTTGGGACTAGCTCCTACAATGAGCAGTTCTTC. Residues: CSALGTSSYNEQFF.

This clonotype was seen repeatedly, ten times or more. The CDR3 DNA reads TGTGCCAGTACTTCGCAAAGGGCGCCGGGGGAGCAGTTCTTC. This sequence encodes CASTSQRAPGEQFF. V is TRBV2 and J is TRBJ2-1, with a possible D match to TRBD2 (5 bases). CDR1 is SNHLY, CDR2 FYNNEI, per germline. Trimming took 9 bases from V and 10 from J, leaving 22 bases between them. CDR3 size: 14 residues.